Listed here is a single TCR beta chain. What this receptor recognizes is not known. The sample holds no much larger clone one base away, and base qualities are not on file. The entry originates in a study of blood T cell repertoires in COVID-19 (dated by TCRdb to the early 2020s). Turning to the overall study: Collaborator samples came from the United States, Italy and Spain and covered acute and convalescent phases of COVID-19. The material from the prospective study consisted of cDNA or gDNA derived from T cells, B-cell-depleted T cells, or PBMCs. Deeply sampled blood TCRbeta repertoires from subjects exposed to, actively infected with, or recovered from COVID-19 were included in the dataset. Sample metadata almost always included a de-identified subject ID, COVID-19 status, age in years and sex. Samples were obtained from the ongoing ImmuneRACE study (first 160 participants) and from 1,254 subjects provided by 6 global collaborators. A freely available public database, intended as a resource for researchers studying the immune response to SARS-CoV-2, is where the repertoires were released. Where HLA class I and class II types were available, the types were taken from metadata supplied by the sample provider, not from assay-based typing. Here is what the overall study found, with its caveats: How much clinical and demographic metadata was included differed by source and by participant, and the metadata was provided uncurated.

CDR1 and CDR2 are drawn from the germline V gene: SGHTA, FQGTGA. Measured from the cysteine to the phenylalanine, the CDR3 is 17 residues long. Left in the record is the CDR3 DNA by itself, 51 bases read in frame from the first base. V was cut back by 4 bases and J by 1 base, leaving a gap of 17 bases between them. The collaborating institutions used their own protocols to collect whole blood in K2EDTA tubes. Collaborator samples were shipped for TCRbeta analysis as frozen whole blood, isolated PBMCs, or DNA extracted from either sample type. TCRbeta CDR3 regions were amplified from genomic DNA by means of the immunoSEQ Assay, a bias-controlled multiplex PCR. Turning to the authors' computational methods: Nucleated cell counts per sample were estimated from amplification of reference gene primers within the assay. Sequence reads were collapsed and filtered to measure the absolute abundance of every unique TCRbeta CDR3 rearrangement. Productive Simpson clonality was computed per sample as the square root of Simpson's diversity index over productive rearrangements. In TCRdb, the immuneACCESS table is reduced to in-frame sequences with V and J assigned. These tables do not hold every clone; where another copy was compared, an unresolved V gene accounts for under half, and the others remain unexplained. From that table come the V and J calls and clone size; the DNA was used to work out D and trimming. The sample table contains fewer than 250,000 clones; only one count was recorded for approximately 81% of them. The ten largest clones represent approximately 0.89% of the sample.

The chain employs TRBV7-3 and TRBJ2-1; a tentative D call is TRBD2 (6 bases match). Sequencing was done on a sample of peripheral blood. The TCR comes from a middle-aged man with acute or convalescent COVID-19. The nucleotide sequence reads TGTGCCAGCAGCTCCACAGTCGGGGGAGGATCCTACAATGAGCAGTTCTTC. Protein translation: CASSSTVGGGSYNEQFF.